This T cell receptor beta chain was captured in a study of blood T cell repertoires in COVID-19. On the study more broadly: Specimens from acute and convalescent COVID-19 originated in the United States, Italy and Spain.

CDR1 MDHEN and CDR2 SYDVKM come from the germline V gene. V lost 2 bases and J 0 bases, leaving 17 bases between the germline ends. CDR3 length: 18 residues. Original analysis: For nucleated cells, counts were estimated from reference gene primer amplification. Produced via immunoSEQ multiplex PCR; TCRdb's table is partial and in-frame only. That table furnishes V, J and clone size, whereas the DNA furnished D and trimming. The sample lists about 220,000 clones, approximately 83% seen once, with around 2.7% in the top ten. A few counts support this clone. The sequencing input was peripheral blood. The J gene is TRBJ2-4, the V gene TRBV28, with D tentatively TRBD1 (5 bases). The sequence derives from a woman in her twenties or thirties who had recovered from COVID-19. In DNA, the CDR3 is TGTGCCAGCAGTTTAAGTATTGGGGCAGCAATAGCCAAAAACATTCAGTACTTC. Translating gives CASSLSIGAAIAKNIQYF. The entire variable domain, with the rest obtained from reference TRBV28 and TRBJ2-4, is as follows: DVKVTQSSRYLVKRTGEKVFLECVQDMDHENMFWYRQDPGLGLRLIYFSYDVKMKEKGDIPEGYSVSREKKERFSLILESASTNQTSMYLCASSLSIGAAIAKNIQYFGAGTRLSVL.